A single sample is the source of the 12 T cell receptor beta chains below, sequenced in a study of sequential checkpoint blockade in melanoma. This table comes from immunoSEQ multiplex PCR, and its TCRdb copy is limited to in-frame clones, with some not included. The table shows 3,500 to 5,000 clones, with roughly 60% occurring only once. Documented treatment: randomized to nivolumab then ipilimumab (arm A) or the reverse (arm B). Sequenced material: CD8+ T cells sorted from blood (inferred from file names), taken from a patient given nivolumab and ipilimumab in sequence. These receptors were obtained from a human donor with melanoma.

The CDR3 DNA follows: TGTGCCAGCAGTCCTGTGCAGGGAGGCAGCAGCTATGGCTACACCTTC. Translation: CASSPVQGGSSYGYTF. The chain employs TRBV6-4 and TRBJ1-2; D may be TRBD1 (5 bases). V was shortened by 5 bases and J by 4 bases, with 20 bases between the two germline ends. This CDR3 comprises 16 residues. Germline assignment: CDR1 MRHNA and CDR2 SNTAGT.

This clone was counted a single time. The J gene is TRBJ1-2, the V gene TRBV28; TRBD1 matches at 8 bases. Germline V gene sequence: CDR1 MDHEN, CDR2 SYDVKM. Trimming took 2 bases from V and 4 from J; bases not matched to a gene: 9. This CDR3 comprises 16 residues. The CDR3 loop reads CASSLLLRTGSYGYTF. In DNA form, the CDR3 reads TGTGCCAGCAGTTTACTCCTCCGGACAGGGAGCTATGGCTACACCTTC.

This clone has more than one count but fewer than ten. This rearrangement joins TRBV7-6 to TRBJ2-7; maybe TRBD2 (6 bases). CDR3 length: 13 residues. The V gene's germline CDR1 is SGHVS and CDR2 FNYEAQ. V gave up 5 bases and J gave up 6 bases, with 14 bases separating them. The CDR3 reads CASSPPGLTEQYF. The CDR3 coding sequence is TGTGCCAGCAGCCCACCGGGACTTACCGAGCAGTACTTC.

V is TRBV28 and J is TRBJ1-1; D call uncertain. CDR3 length: 13 amino acids. V was trimmed by 5 bases and J by 3 bases, leaving 10 bases between them. Germline V CDR1 and CDR2: MDHEN, SYDVKM. DNA for the CDR3: TGTGCCAGCAGTGGAGGGTCCGACACTGAAGCTTTCTTT. As protein: CASSGGSDTEAFF.

This chain links TRBV2 with TRBJ2-7; D not resolved. V was pared by 4 bases and J by 1 base, with 5 bases between. The CDR3 is 12 amino acids. Germline V gene sequence: CDR1 SNHLY, CDR2 FYNNEI. CDR3 region: CASSGSSYEQYF. The DNA for the CDR3 is TGTGCCAGCAGTGGTAGTTCCTACGAGCAGTACTTC.

V and J are TRBV27 and TRBJ2-5, with TRBD1 matching over 8 bases. The CDR3 runs to 15 residues. The germline V gene encodes CDR1 MNHEY and CDR2 SMNVEV (reference sequence). With 0 bases clipped from V and 6 bases from J, the junction kept 6 bases outside the gene matches. This CDR3 reads CASSLSSGGSKTQYF. The CDR3 DNA is TGTGCCAGCAGTTTATCGTCAGGGGGCTCAAAGACCCAGTACTTC.

The chain is built from TRBV7-8 and TRBJ2-1; 8 nucleotides align to TRBD1. The germline gives CDR1 SGHVS, CDR2 FQNEAQ. CDR3 length equals 15 residues. Trimming cost V 5 bases and J 1 base; bases outside gene matches: 4. The CDR3 protein is CASSPYRGSYNEQFF. The CDR3 DNA reads as TGTGCCAGCAGCCCTTACAGGGGGTCCTACAATGAGCAGTTCTTC. Full variable domain (remainder filled in from reference TRBV7-8 and TRBJ2-1): GAGVSQSPRYKVAKRGQDVALRCDPISGHVSLFWYQQALGQGPEFLTYFQNEAQLDKSGLPSDRFFAERPEGSVSTLKIQRTQQEDSAVYLCASSPYRGSYNEQFFGPGTRLTVL.

Points on this clone: Sequence at one end of the junction differs from germline and may be a read error. The chain uses TRBV7-9 and TRBJ1-1; no clear D. This CDR3 region has 15 residues. Germline V gene lookup returns CDR1 SEHNR and CDR2 FQNEAQ (reference sequence). CDR3 DNA sequence: TGTGCCAGCAGCTTCCAGACGGGGATGAACACTGAAGCTCTCTTT. Translation gives CASSFQTGMNTEALF.

V is TRBV14 and J is TRBJ1-2; D is uncertain. From germline, CDR1 is SGHDN and CDR2 FVKESK. This CDR3 has 13 amino acids. Deletions cut 1 base from V and 4 bases from J, with 7 bases between. The CDR3 is CASSQVASYGYTF. As DNA, the CDR3 is TGTGCCAGCAGCCAAGTAGCCAGCTATGGCTACACCTTC.

Within the sample, this clone is medium-sized (0.01 to 0.1%). This chain uses TRBV4-1 with TRBJ1-5, with D possibly matching TRBD1 (5 bases). Deletions cut 0 bases from V and 6 bases from J, with 12 bases between. Germline V CDR1 and CDR2: MGHRA, YSYEKL. CDR3 length equals 15 residues. The CDR3 region is CASSQEATGPQPQHF. Written as DNA, the CDR3 is TGCGCCAGCAGCCAAGAGGCCACAGGTCCTCAGCCCCAGCATTTT.

The V gene is TRBV4-1, the J gene TRBJ2-1; 8 bases fit TRBD2. V lost 0 bases and J lost 4; bases outside the gene matches: 8. Germline V gene sequence: CDR1 MGHRA, CDR2 YSYEKL. The CDR3 sequence is 17 residues long. CDR3 amino acids: CASSQDPSGSLYNEQFF. CDR3 nucleotides: TGCGCCAGCAGCCAAGACCCAAGCGGGAGCTTATACAATGAGCAGTTCTTC.

The V gene is TRBV19, the J gene TRBJ1-1; TRBD1 is a possible D gene (6 bases). V lost 5 bases and J lost 11, with 18 bases in between. Germline CDR1 and CDR2: LNHDA and SQIVND (reference sequence). The CDR3 sequence is 13 residues long. The CDR3 region is CASSSRGGLDAFF. The CDR3 DNA sequence: TGTGCCAGTAGTTCCCGCGGGGGGCTGGACGCTTTCTTT.